The T cell receptor (beta chain) under discussion was sequenced for a study of technical replicates of blood from a handful of donors. TCRdb's table, derived via immunoSEQ multiplex PCR, lists solely in-frame clones and lacks some. The sample contains about 74,000 clones, 70% to 90% of which appear only once. Trimming shortened V by 0 bases and J by 1 base, and 7 bases separated the two germline ends. The CDR3 totals 14 residues. Germline values: CDR1 SGDLS, CDR2 YYNGEE. Sample: T cells isolated from PBMCs. The chain has TRBV9 and TRBJ1-1, with D hard to call. This sequence originates from a human donor in good health. CDR3 coding DNA: TGTGCCAGCAGCGTAGGAGACTCGAACACTGAAGCTTTCTTT. Translated: CASSVGDSNTEAFF.